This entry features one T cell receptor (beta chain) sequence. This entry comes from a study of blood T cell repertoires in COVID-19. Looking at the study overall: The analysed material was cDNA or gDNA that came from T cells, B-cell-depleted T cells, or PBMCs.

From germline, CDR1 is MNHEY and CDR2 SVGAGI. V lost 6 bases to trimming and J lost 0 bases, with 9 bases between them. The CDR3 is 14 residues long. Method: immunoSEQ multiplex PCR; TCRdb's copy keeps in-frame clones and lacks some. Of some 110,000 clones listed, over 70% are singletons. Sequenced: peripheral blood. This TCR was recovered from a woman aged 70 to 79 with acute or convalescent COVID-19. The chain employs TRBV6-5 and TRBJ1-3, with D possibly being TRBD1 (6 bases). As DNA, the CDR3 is TGTGCCAGCAGGGACAGCCCCTCTGGAAACACCATATATTTT. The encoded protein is CASRDSPSGNTIYF.